One and the same sample provided the 12 T cell receptor beta chains below, sequenced in a study of T cell responses to AZD1222 COVID-19 vaccine. Sequencing used immunoSEQ multiplex PCR; TCRdb keeps in-frame clones, though not all of them. The table records under 200,000 clones, 94% of them present only once. The input for sequencing was peripheral blood, taken on day 0 of AZD1222 vaccination. The source is an adult in good health.

This chain uses TRBV7-9 with TRBJ1-1, with D possibly TRBD1 on 5 matching bases. Trimming stripped 7 bases from V and 3 bases from J, with 12 bases between. The CDR3 loop spans 13 amino acids. Looked up from germline, CDR1 is SEHNR and CDR2 is FQNEAQ (reference sequence). CDR3 DNA sequence: TGTGCCAGCACCGGGACGAGGGACACTGAAGCTTTCTTT. The encoded protein is CASTGTRDTEAFF.

The chain links TRBV5-8 to TRBJ2-5; 7 bases match TRBD1. V dropped 6 bases and J dropped 4; count of bases not matched to a gene: 12. Germline assignment: CDR1 SGHTS and CDR2 YDEGEE. CDR3 size: 15 residues. DNA of the CDR3: TGTGCCAGCAACCTGCCGGGACAGTGGGGAGAGACCCAGTACTTC. Translation: CASNLPGQWGETQYF.

V gene TRBV15 combines with J gene TRBJ1-6; D may be TRBD1 (6 bases). The V and J ends lost 1 base and 7 bases respectively, with 11 bases between them. Per germline, CDR1 LNHNV and CDR2 YYDKDF (reference sequence). The CDR3 spans 15 residues. The CDR3 spells CATSRARGENSPLHF. CDR3 bases: TGTGCCACCAGCAGAGCCAGGGGAGAGAATTCACCCCTCCACTTT. Complete variable domain (other parts from reference TRBV15 and TRBJ1-6): DAMVIQNPRYQVTQFGKPVTLSCSQTLNHNVMYWYQQKSSQAPKLLFHYYDKDFNNEADTPDNFQSRRPNTSFCFLDIRSPGLGDTAMYLCATSRARGENSPLHFGNGTRLTVT.

The CDR3 bases are TGCAGTGCTAGTAGCCCACGGACAGGAGCCTACGAGCAGTACTTC. It is translated as CSASSPRTGAYEQYF. This chain links TRBV20-1 with TRBJ2-7, with 7 bases aligning to TRBD1. CDR1 and CDR2 (germline): DFQATT, SNEGSKA (reference sequence). This CDR3 region has 15 residues. Trimming removed 3 bases from V and 2 bases from J; junction bases left unmatched: 10.

This clone was found once. V and J are TRBV7-3 and TRBJ1-4; 9 nucleotides agree with TRBD1. V shed 5 bases and J 12 bases; nucleotides not matched to a gene: 10. CDR3 length: 14 residues. Germline CDR1 and CDR2: SGHTA and FQGTGA. The CDR3, as DNA: TGTGCCAGCAGCATCGCCGGGACAGGGACCGAACTGTTTTTT. Protein: CASSIAGTGTELFF. The full variable domain, in which reference TRBV7-3 and TRBJ1-4 provide the parts outside the CDR3, is GAGVSQTPSNKVTEKGKYVELRCDPISGHTALYWYRQSLGQGPEFLIYFQGTGAADDSGLPNDRFFAVRPEGSVSTLKIQRTERGDSAVYLCASSIAGTGTELFFGSGTQLSVL.

This chain joins TRBV28 and TRBJ2-3, with D tentatively TRBD2 (6 bases). V was cut by 6 bases and J by 9 bases, with 10 bases left in between. From germline, CDR1 is MDHEN and CDR2 SYDVKM. The CDR3 consists of 11 residues. This CDR3 reads CASSKGRTQYF. CDR3 in DNA: TGTGCCAGCAGCAAAGGGAGGACGCAGTATTTT.

The chain has TRBV19 and TRBJ2-7; the match to TRBD2 covers 7 bases. This CDR3 spans 14 amino acids. Germline V gene data show CDR1 as LNHDA and CDR2 as SQIVND (reference sequence). The ends lost 5 bases at V and 5 bases at J; junction bases unmatched: 9. The CDR3, as DNA: TGTGCCAGTAGTTTCGGGACTAAATATAACGAGCAGTACTTC. Protein: CASSFGTKYNEQYF.

This chain connects TRBV18 to TRBJ2-4; possible D gene TRBD2, 5 bases. Trimming stripped 6 bases from V and 4 bases from J, with 13 bases between. Germline lookup yields CDR1 KGHSH and CDR2 LQKENI. The CDR3 sequence is 14 residues long. CDR3 sequence reads: CASSPGTRKNIQYF. The DNA for the CDR3 is TGTGCCAGCTCCCCCGGAACTAGAAAAAACATTCAGTACTTC.

The rearrangement joins TRBV19 to TRBJ2-7; the match to TRBD2 covers 15 bases. From germline, CDR1 is LNHDA and CDR2 SQIVND (reference sequence). This CDR3 region has 15 residues. With V trimmed by 8 bases and J by 3 bases, 5 bases remained unmatched. For the CDR3, the DNA is TGTGCCAGTGCATGGGGACTAGCGGGAGGCTACGAGCAGTACTTC. Its protein is CASAWGLAGGYEQYF.

The chain joins TRBV6-5 to TRBJ2-3, with 9 nucleotides matching TRBD2. Germline V gene data show CDR1 as MNHEY and CDR2 as SVGAGI. The CDR3 length is 15 residues. The J segment lost 4 bases and the V segment lost 5 bases, leaving 7 bases of the junction unmatched. The CDR3 is CASSHGAGGPDTQYF. The CDR3 bases are TGTGCCAGCAGTCACGGGGCGGGAGGGCCAGATACGCAGTATTTT.

The chain links TRBV13 to TRBJ1-2; tentative D call: TRBD1 (5 bases). The CDR3 is 13 residues long. Trimming pared 5 bases from V and 4 bases from J, leaving 11 bases between. Looked up from germline, CDR1 is PRHDT and CDR2 is FYEKMQ (reference sequence). CDR3 bases: TGTGCCAGCAGCACCCGGGACCTCTATGGCTACACCTTC. It translates to CASSTRDLYGYTF.

The chain joins TRBV6-5 to TRBJ1-1, with D possibly matching TRBD1 (5 bases). The CDR3 runs to 13 residues. Germline V lookup: CDR1 MNHEY, CDR2 SVGAGI. V dropped 6 bases and J dropped 1 base, with 9 bases sitting between them. As DNA, the CDR3 is TGTGCCAGCAGCGTAGACAGGAACACTGAAGCTTTCTTT. Protein sequence: CASSVDRNTEAFF.